This TCR beta chain was sequenced in a study of cytotoxic CD8 clonotypes in ibrutinib-treated CLL. Study-wide context: After a median of 68 months, about 14 patients stayed remitted and about 12 progressed; responses had been partial in around 25 and complete in 2.

Assay used: immunoSEQ multiplex PCR; TCRdb lists only in-frame clones, some missing. The table has fewer than 400,000 clones, over 55% seen once; the top ten hold 5% to 6.5%. The CDR3 totals 15 residues. Between the trimmed V and J ends, which lost 3 bases and 3 bases, there was a span of 15 bases. Per germline, CDR1 LNHDA and CDR2 SQIVND (reference sequence). Material: PBMCs, obtained after 36 months of ibrutinib treatment. The sequence was collected from a human donor with chronic lymphocytic leukemia. The chain employs TRBV19 and TRBJ2-7, with D maybe TRBD2 (6 bases). The CDR3 DNA sequence: TGTGCCAGTAGTATTATGGAGGGACTGATCTACGAGCAGTACTTC. Amino acid sequence: CASSIMEGLIYEQYF.